This is a list of T cell receptor beta chains from one sample in a study of CD8+CD57+ T cells in acquired aplastic anemia. TCRdb fed the reads into MiXCR, producing one record per CDR3 protein. Here the sample spans 190,000 or so distinct CDR3 sequences, 48% being singletons. The sequencing sample was made of sorted CD4+, CD8+, or CD8+CD57+ T cells (not recorded which) from PBMCs. Source of these receptors: a human donor with aplastic anemia. Each CDR3 is given with its conserved first and last residue. Each record gives: J gene, V gene, CDR3 protein.

J: TRBJ2-7; V: TRBV20-1; CDR3: CSVGQGRYEQYF
J: TRBJ1-2; V: TRBV19; CDR3: CASSTGDGTNYGYTF
J: TRBJ2-1; V: TRBV7-8; CDR3: CASSRKPSEQFF
J: .; V: TRBV2; CDR3: CASSAPIEQFF
J: TRBJ2-1; V: TRBV19; CDR3: CASSRTSGGYNEQFF
J: TRBJ2-7; V: TRBV24-1; CDR3: CATSDRTRSYEQYF
J: TRBJ2-3; V: TRBV7-2; CDR3: CASSLRTSGGTDTQYF
J: TRBJ2-7; V: TRBV4-1; CDR3: CASSALTGGVGEQYF
J: TRBJ1-4; V: TRBV3-1; CDR3: CASSPPGQFGEKLFF
J: TRBJ2-2; V: TRBV19; CDR3: CASSSGTSGRRTGELFF
J: TRBJ2-5; V: TRBV15; CDR3: CATSRAWGVGETQYF
J: TRBJ2-5; V: TRBV2; CDR3: CASIGPQETQYF
J: TRBJ1-2; V: TRBV24-1; CDR3: CATSDSGTGGHHTF
J: TRBJ1-2; V: TRBV2; CDR3: CASSAWSGGQYGYTF
J: TRBJ1-1; V: TRBV11-1; CDR3: CASSEKPREFGTEAFF
J: TRBJ2-7; V: TRBV2; CDR3: CASRGGPYEQYF
J: TRBJ2-3; V: TRBV9; CDR3: CASSSTGYTDTQYF
J: TRBJ2-1; V: TRBV7-9; CDR3: CASSPSRGHSVVEQFF
J: TRBJ1-5; V: TRBV5-5; CDR3: CASSLADSNQPQHF
J: TRBJ2-3; V: TRBV20-1; CDR3: CSAGPSAQYF
J: TRBJ2-7; V: TRBV20-1; CDR3: CSARDTAGAAGYEQYF
J: TRBJ1-6; V: TRBV2; CDR3: CAISGTDNSALHF
J: TRBJ1-6; V: TRBV14; CDR3: CASSPDRSYDSPLHF
J: TRBJ2-7; V: TRBV15; CDR3: CATSGDRAGAYEQYF
J: TRBJ1-2; V: TRBV28; CDR3: CASSFRALYGYTF
J: TRBJ2-2; V: TRBV19; CDR3: CATARTGWNTGELFF
J: TRBJ2-7; V: TRBV29-1; CDR3: CSVVGDYEQYF
J: TRBJ1-2; V: TRBV10-3; CDR3: CAISEAGSGYTF
J: TRBJ1-2; V: TRBV25-1; CDR3: CASRLNTGFGYTF
J: TRBJ2-3; V: TRBV11-2; CDR3: CASSLGLAGGRGTDTQYF
J: TRBJ2-7; V: TRBV6-1; CDR3: CASSPGIYGEQYF
J: TRBJ2-7; V: TRBV27; CDR3: CASILNGAGGPYEQYF
J: TRBJ1-1; V: TRBV15; CDR3: CATSRPFGTGGARGTEAFF
J: TRBJ2-1; V: TRBV25-1; CDR3: CARGTSGKSEQFF
J: TRBJ1-1; V: TRBV2; CDR3: CASTSRQGAAEAFF